What follows describes a single T cell receptor beta chain. The sample holds a few counts of this clone. Its specific antigen is unknown. Qualities for individual bases were not recorded, and no much larger clone is one base off. The CDR3 measures 15 amino acids from cysteine to phenylalanine. The CDR3 DNA has 45 bases and is translated from base 1. Per the germline V gene (reference sequence), LNHDA is the CDR1 and SQIVND is the CDR2. Trimming takes 5 bases off V and 0 bases off J; junction bases not matched to a gene: 4. At diagnosis, peripheral blood, uninvolved tumor-adjacent lung and tumor were collected and stored as a combination of fresh-frozen and FFPE material. Blood samples were analyzed as peripheral blood mononuclear cells for TCR repertoire profiling. The immunoSEQ Assay was used to sequence TCR beta CDR3 regions from DNA. Per the original workflow: T cell density was computed as TCR beta template counts normalized to usable DNA estimated by amplifying housekeeping genes. Richness was estimated with the preseqR package, extrapolating to 400,000 templates for PBMC samples and 120,000 templates for tissue samples. Clonality was defined by subtracting Pielou's evenness from one. Tissue-enriched TCRs were identified through differential abundance testing performed on productive amino-acid clonotypes, with a minimum total count of 5 and an alpha of 0.1. The Jaccard Index and the Morisita Overlap Index were used to quantify repertoire overlap between compartments. GLIPH grouped TCR beta CDR3s together with public tetramer-defined viral CDR3s, and a viral motif had to include at least three viral sequences and show V-gene enrichment. Not all clones reach the TCRdb copy of this immuneACCESS table, which keeps in-frame sequences only. Checked studies attribute under half of the gap to unresolved V genes and leave the rest unexplained. The V and J calls and clone size are taken from that table; D and trimming were inferred from the DNA. The sample includes over 25,000 clones, with around 80% observed a single time. The ten largest clonotypes hold 33% of the sample.

This specimen comes from a study of T cells in localized non-small cell lung cancer (dated by TCRdb to between 2020 and 2021). Some background on the complete study: T cell repertoires of 236 early-stage NSCLC patients were analyzed, with tumors being compared against uninvolved tumor-adjacent lungs. All 240 or so NSCLC patients in the cohort were treatment-naive and had localized lung tumors that were resected. A mean age of around 69 years was recorded for the NSCLC patients, of whom roughly 130 were male and over 100 were female.

Overall results and qualifications from the work: Because multi-region sequencing of the tumors was not done, intratumor heterogeneity could not be ruled out. Longer overall survival was associated with higher T cell density in blood, whereas shorter survival was associated with higher clonality in adjacent lung. Of the top 100 tumor clones, a median of roughly 56 were detected in paired uninvolved adjacent lung; under 35 were also among that lung's top 100. Uninvolved tumor-adjacent lung showed the highest T cell clonality, higher than tumor, which suggests more focused antigenic responses in the adjacent lung. Because of the exploratory design, TCR variables were selected using unadjusted p-values without false-discovery rate correction.

This specimen was peripheral blood, taken before any cancer treatment. The receptor's source is a male donor at least 60 years old with stage II squamous cell lung carcinoma. Recombination connected TRBV19 to TRBJ1-5; TRBD1 agrees with 7 junctional bases. CDR3 sequence: CASSSGTASNQPQHF. In nucleotides, the sequence is TGTGCCAGTAGTTCCGGGACAGCTAGCAATCAGCCCCAGCATTTT.